The 19 T cell receptor beta chains below were found in one sample sequenced in a study of early T cells in non-severe SARS-CoV-2 infection. Via MiXCR, TCRdb re-called the 5' RACE reads, giving one row per CDR3 protein. This sample has fewer than 55,000 distinct CDR3 sequences, with around a tenth found just once. Sequencing used whole blood. The receptors originated from an adult who was a healthcare worker with PCR-confirmed SARS-CoV-2 infection or an uninfected control (not recorded which).

This clonotype has at least ten counts. This sequence joins TRBV6-1 and TRBJ2-7; perhaps TRBD2 as D (5 bases). Trimming removed 7 bases from V and 5 bases from J, with 18 bases in between. The length of the CDR3 is 14 residues. Per the germline V gene, CDR1 is MNHNS and CDR2 is SASEGT. The CDR3 sequence is CASTTRTGKDEQYF. The DNA of the CDR3 is TGTGCCAGCACCACGAGGACGGGGAAAGACGAGCAGTACTTC.

This clonotype was seen many times. V usage is TRBV15 and J usage is TRBJ2-3, with 9 bases matching TRBD2. The V gene's germline CDR1 is LNHNV and CDR2 YYDKDF (reference sequence). The CDR3 runs to 18 residues. The junction had 13 bases not matched to a gene; V was cut back by 3 bases and J by 3 bases. CDR3 DNA: TGTGCCACCAGCAGGTGGGGTACTAGCGGGCAAAAAACAGATACGCAGTATTTT. It codes for CATSRWGTSGQKTDTQYF.

The sample holds many counts of this clonotype. This sequence joins TRBV11-2 and TRBJ2-5, with 9 bases matching TRBD1. After removal of 2 bases from V and 5 bases from J, the junction contained 6 bases not matched to a gene. The CDR3 loop spans 15 amino acids. Per germline, CDR1 SGHAT and CDR2 FQNNGV. CDR3 region: CASSLFGTGKETQYF. The CDR3 DNA sequence: TGTGCCAGCAGCTTATTCGGGACAGGGAAGGAGACCCAGTACTTC.

This clonotype was seen repeatedly, ten times or more. CDR3: CATSDPARPTDTQYF. CDR3 DNA: TGTGCCACCAGTGATCCAGCGCGGCCCACAGATACGCAGTATTTT. V and J are TRBV24-1 and TRBJ2-3, with unresolved D. Germline V gene sequence: CDR1 KGHDR, CDR2 SFDVKD. CDR3 length: 15 amino acids. V lost 3 bases and J 2 bases, leaving 11 bases between the germline ends.

This clonotype was observed a single time. This chain joins TRBV6-1 and TRBJ1-1, with 7 bases that match TRBD1. Per the germline V gene, CDR1 is MNHNS and CDR2 is SASEGT. The CDR3 runs 15 residues. V shed 4 bases and J 3 bases; nucleotides not matched to a gene: 8. This CDR3 is CASSGGTARDTEAFF. In nucleotides, the CDR3 is TGTGCCAGCAGTGGAGGGACAGCTCGGGACACTGAAGCTTTCTTT.

The sample holds a few counts of this clonotype. The V gene is TRBV2, the J gene TRBJ2-1; D unresolved. Germline V CDR1 and CDR2: SNHLY, FYNNEI. V lost 6 bases to trimming and J lost 2 bases, with 5 bases between them. The CDR3 is made up of 12 amino acids. CDR3 DNA: TGTGCCAGCAGCGCCACCTACAATGAGCAGTTCTTC. It translates to CASSATYNEQFF. The whole variable domain, filled in from reference TRBV2 and TRBJ2-1, reads EPEVTQTPSHQVTQMGQEVILRCVPISNHLYFYWYRQILGQKVEFLVSFYNNEISEKSEIFDDQFSVERPDGSNFTLKIRSTKLEDSAMYFCASSATYNEQFFGPGTRLTVL.

Ten or more counts support this clonotype. This chain joins TRBV29-1 and TRBJ2-3, with a weak D call TRBD2 (7 bases). The CDR3 runs 16 residues. Trimming shortened V by 3 bases and J by 3 bases, and 19 bases separated the two germline ends. From germline, CDR1 is SQVTM and CDR2 ANQGSEA. The CDR3 sequence is CSVESRDGGLTDTQYF. The CDR3 DNA follows: TGCAGCGTTGAGTCTAGAGACGGGGGGCTTACAGATACGCAGTATTTT.

V is TRBV7-9 and J is TRBJ2-5; TRBD2 agrees at 9 bases. J gave up 2 bases and V 5 bases, and 12 bases lay outside the gene matches. Germline V gene data show CDR1 as SEHNR and CDR2 as FQNEAQ (reference sequence). CDR3 length: 17 residues. CDR3 nucleotide sequence: TGTGCCAGCAGCCCCGGCTCCCGGACTAGCGCGCAAGAGACCCAGTACTTC. Protein product: CASSPGSRTSAQETQYF.

This clonotype was seen repeatedly, ten times or more. The genes are TRBV7-2 and TRBJ2-7; no firm D call. Germline CDR1 reads SGHTA; CDR2 reads FQGNSA. This CDR3 has 15 amino acids. Trimming cost V 2 bases and J 0 bases, with 11 bases left between them. The DNA of the CDR3 is TGTGCCAGCAGCTTATACCCCACACCCTCCTACGAGCAGTACTTC. Protein product: CASSLYPTPSYEQYF. The variable domain in full, completed from reference TRBV7-2 and TRBJ2-7, reads GAGVSQSPSNKVTEKGKDVELRCDPISGHTALYWYRQSLGQGLEFLIYFQGNSAPDKSGLPSDRFSAERTGGSVSTLTIQRTQQEDSAVYLCASSLYPTPSYEQYFGPGTRLTVT.

This clonotype was detected ten times or more. The rearrangement uses TRBV20-1 and TRBJ2-2; D is uncertain. CDR3 length: 15 amino acids. Germline V CDR1 and CDR2: DFQATT, SNEGSKA (reference sequence). Trimming took off 2 bases at V and 1 base at J, with 11 bases between the two ends. The CDR3 DNA follows: TGCAGTGCTAGATCCGGGCCCGTGAACACCGGGGAGCTGTTTTTT. It codes for CSARSGPVNTGELFF.

Many counts were recorded for this clonotype. This sequence joins TRBV14 and TRBJ2-1, with TRBD1 matching 7 bases. CDR1 SGHDN and CDR2 FVKESK come from the germline V gene. Germline trimming cut 4 bases from V and 1 base from J; bases unmatched to any gene: 4. The CDR3 extends over 15 amino acids. CDR3 residues: CASSLRQGSYNEQFF. CDR3 nucleotides: TGTGCCAGCAGCCTCCGACAGGGTTCCTACAATGAGCAGTTCTTC. Together with reference TRBV14 and TRBJ2-1, the CDR3 gives the full variable domain: EAGVTQFPSHSVIEKGQTVTLRCDPISGHDNLYWYRRVMGKEIKFLLHFVKESKQDESGMPNNRFLAERTGGTYSTLKVQPAELEDSGVYFCASSLRQGSYNEQFFGPGTRLTVL.

This clonotype was counted ten times or more. The chain combines TRBV24-1 with TRBJ2-6; D is unresolved. With 3 bases removed from V and 1 base from J, the gap between germline ends came to 12 bases. The CDR3 totals 17 residues. Per the germline V gene, CDR1 is KGHDR and CDR2 is SFDVKD. The CDR3 DNA follows: TGTGCCACCAGTGATCTCAGGCGCGGATCTGGGGCCAACGTCCTGACTTTC. Translated: CATSDLRRGSGANVLTF.

There are a few counts of this clonotype. The rearrangement links TRBV11-2 to TRBJ2-1; maybe TRBD2 (5 bases). Germline CDR1 is SGHAT and CDR2 is FQNNGV. This CDR3 comprises 13 residues. Trimming shortened V by 4 bases and J by 4 bases, and 8 bases separated the two germline ends. CDR3 loop: CASSSSPYNEQFF. Written as DNA, the CDR3 is TGTGCCAGCAGCTCTAGCCCGTACAATGAGCAGTTCTTC.

This clonotype was counted at least ten times. The rearrangement joins TRBV7-2 to TRBJ2-1, with TRBD2 identical over 8 bases. There are 15 residues in the CDR3. The J segment lost 6 bases and the V segment lost 1 base, leaving 5 bases of the junction unmatched. Germline V CDR1 and CDR2: SGHTA, FQGNSA. The CDR3 loop is CASSLDREGINEQFF. The CDR3 coding sequence is TGTGCCAGCAGCTTAGATCGGGAGGGCATCAATGAGCAGTTCTTC.

There are a few counts of this clonotype. CDR3 DNA: TGTGCCAGCAGCTTATATGAGAACACTGAAGCTTTCTTT. Protein: CASSLYENTEAFF. This chain links TRBV7-6 with TRBJ1-1; D unclear. The CDR3 contains 13 residues. The germline V gene encodes CDR1 SGHVS and CDR2 FNYEAQ. Trimming shortened V by 2 bases and J by 1 base, and 5 bases separated the two germline ends.

This clonotype was detected many times. The chain recombines TRBV29-1 with TRBJ2-7; D assignment may be TRBD1 or TRBD2 (5 bases each). CDR3 length: 13 residues. Germline V gene data show CDR1 as SQVTM and CDR2 as ANQGSEA. Trimming cost V 4 bases and J 2 bases, with 12 bases left between them. The CDR3 here is CSVVRGTTYEQYF. DNA of the CDR3: TGCAGCGTTGTGAGGGGAACCACCTACGAGCAGTACTTC.

This clonotype has ten or more counts. The gene calls are TRBV5-1 and TRBJ1-1; TRBD1 agrees at 7 bases. The CDR3 loop spans 17 amino acids. Germline loops: CDR1 SGHRS, CDR2 YFSETQ. V trimming: 4 bases; J trimming: 1 base; junction bases outside the gene matches: 13. CDR3 DNA sequence: TGCGCCAGCAGCAGAGAGGGACAGACAAGGTCGAACACTGAAGCTTTCTTT. Protein sequence: CASSREGQTRSNTEAFF.

This CDR3 reads CASSYVGGTDTQYF. CDR3 DNA sequence: TGTGCCAGCAGTTACGTGGGAGGGACAGATACGCAGTATTTT. The genes are TRBV6-2 or TRBV6-3 and TRBJ2-3; 7 bases fit TRBD2. Trimming cost V 2 bases and J 3 bases; bases outside gene matches: 2. The V gene's germline CDR1 is MNHEY and CDR2 SVGEGT. This CDR3 spans 14 amino acids.

This clonotype has only a few counts. The chain recombines TRBV7-2 with TRBJ2-7, with TRBD2 matching 7 bases. The germline V gene encodes CDR1 SGHTA and CDR2 FQGNSA. The CDR3 has 15 amino acids. The junction had 4 bases not matched to a gene; V was cut back by 2 bases and J by 0 bases. The CDR3 protein is CASSLQRGPSYEQYF. For the CDR3, the DNA is TGTGCCAGCAGCTTACAGCGGGGCCCCTCCTACGAGCAGTACTTC. The full variable domain, its missing parts supplied by reference TRBV7-2 and TRBJ2-7, is GAGVSQSPSNKVTEKGKDVELRCDPISGHTALYWYRQSLGQGLEFLIYFQGNSAPDKSGLPSDRFSAERTGGSVSTLTIQRTQQEDSAVYLCASSLQRGPSYEQYFGPGTRLTVT.